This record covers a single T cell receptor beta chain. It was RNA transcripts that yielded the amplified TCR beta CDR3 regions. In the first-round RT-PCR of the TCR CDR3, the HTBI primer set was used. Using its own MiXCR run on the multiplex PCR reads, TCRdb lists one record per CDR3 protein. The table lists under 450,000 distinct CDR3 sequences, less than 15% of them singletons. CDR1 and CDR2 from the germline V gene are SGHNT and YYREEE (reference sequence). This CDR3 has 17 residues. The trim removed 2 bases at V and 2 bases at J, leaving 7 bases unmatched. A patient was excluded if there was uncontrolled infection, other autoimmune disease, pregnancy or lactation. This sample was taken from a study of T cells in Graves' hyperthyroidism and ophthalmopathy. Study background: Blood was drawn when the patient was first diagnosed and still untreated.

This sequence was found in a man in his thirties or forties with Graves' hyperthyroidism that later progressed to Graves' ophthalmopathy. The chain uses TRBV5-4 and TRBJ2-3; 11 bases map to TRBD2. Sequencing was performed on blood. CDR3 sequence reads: CASSLIFSGGVTDTQYF. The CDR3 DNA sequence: TGTGCCAGCAGCTTAATCTTTAGCGGGGGGGTCACAGATACGCAGTATTTT.